This is a list of T cell receptor beta chains from one sample in a study of post-analysis software for immune sequencing data. TCRdb reprocessed the PCR reads with MiXCR, giving one entry per CDR3 protein. Here the sample spans some 800,000 distinct CDR3 sequences, around 45% being singletons. Sequencing used blood. These receptors came from a girl aged 10-17 years with multiple sclerosis. The CDR3 runs from the conserved cysteine through the conserved F or W. Fields, in order: V gene, D gene, clone size, J gene, CDR3 protein, CDR3 DNA. D genes are given only for firm matches. Clone sizes are given selectively: once, few, many, or a class where the clone is expanded.

TRBV7-2	.	few	TRBJ2-1	CASSQITLATEQFF	TGTGCCAGCAGCCAGATCACGCTAGCGACTGAGCAGTTCTTC
TRBV7-8	TRBD2	.	TRBJ2-7	CASSPSSKRDPYEQYF	TGTGCCAGCAGCCCCAGTTCCAAGCGGGACCCCTACGAGCAGTACTTC
TRBV6-5	TRBD2	.	TRBJ2-1	CASSSSGFSYNEQFF	TGTGCCAGCAGTTCTAGCGGCTTTTCCTACAATGAGCAGTTCTTC
TRBV9	TRBD2	once	TRBJ2-1	CASSISGRTYNEQFF	TGTGCCAGCAGCATTAGCGGGAGGACCTACAATGAGCAGTTCTTC
TRBV11-2	.	.	TRBJ2-4	CASSLDRIQYF	TGTGCCAGCAGCTTAGATCGGATTCAGTACTTC
TRBV9	.	once	TRBJ2-3	CASSEEGHTQYF	TGTGCCAGCAGCGAGGAAGGACATACGCAGTATTTT
TRBV12-3/TRBV12-4	TRBD1	few	TRBJ1-5	CAGSLRTGGNQPQHF	TGTGCCGGCAGTTTAAGGACAGGGGGCAATCAGCCCCAGCATTTT
TRBV29-1	.	.	TRBJ2-7	CSADADGTYEQYF	TGCAGCGCGGACGCGGACGGGACCTACGAGCAGTACTTC
TRBV29-1	.	few	TRBJ2-7	CSVGSGALSYEQYF	TGCAGCGTTGGGTCCGGGGCCCTCTCCTACGAGCAGTACTTC
TRBV20-1	TRBD2	.	TRBJ2-7	CSAGAGEGYEQYF	TGCAGTGCTGGGGCGGGGGAGGGCTACGAGCAGTACTTC
TRBV9	TRBD2	.	TRBJ2-3	CASSVGLREGADTQYF	TGTGCCAGCAGCGTAGGTCTGCGGGAGGGGGCAGATACGCAGTATTTT
TRBV4-2	.	.	TRBJ2-2	CASSQSELAGELFF	TGTGCCAGCAGCCAAAGTGAGCTTGCCGGGGAGCTGTTTTTT